This T cell receptor beta chain was captured by sequencing in a study of blood T cells in healthy people across ages. Study summary: The template switching approach captured approximately one barcoded beta molecule for every two T cells.

The V end was cut by 4 bases, the J end by 11 bases, with 14 bases between. This CDR3 spans 12 amino acids. Alongside a J-beta primer mix, a sample-barcoded 5' primer served in a second PCR lasting about 6 to 12 cycles. The template-switch adaptor was a 5' adaptor with 12 random nucleotides. It tagged each cDNA molecule. TCRdb re-called the 5' RACE reads with MiXCR, one entry per CDR3 protein. In the table there are 750,000 to 850,000 distinct CDR3 sequences, 25% of which are singletons. Donors were systemically healthy Caucasian individuals from Russia aged roughly 6 to 100 years. These same records also appear under a second study, on T cells of mothers and their children. That source adds: M1S, a second-PCR primer, added sample barcodes and 2-4 random nucleotides.

The TCR comes from a boy aged 10-17 years in good health. The J gene is TRBJ1-1, the V gene TRBV12-3 or TRBV12-4; D is undetermined. Sequencing input: blood. The CDR3 sequence: CASSWTNHLAFF. The DNA for the CDR3 is TGTGCCAGCAGTTGGACCAACCATCTGGCTTTCTTT.